These 10 T cell receptor beta chains came from one sample sequenced in a study of fetal regulatory T cell absence and autoimmunity. Sequencing was performed with immunoSEQ multiplex PCR; in TCRdb, only in-frame clones are kept and a portion is missing. The sample comprises 95,000 to 100,000 clones, more than 70% of which are singletons, and 2% rests with the top ten. Sequenced material: pancreas tissue. These TCRs come from a male donor with IPEX syndrome.

The chain has TRBV10-1 and TRBJ2-7; 7 bases line up with TRBD2. There are 14 residues in the CDR3. CDR1 is WNHNN and CDR2 is SYGVQD in the germline V gene (reference sequence). With 2 bases clipped from V and 2 bases from J, the junction kept 3 bases outside the gene matches. CDR3 DNA: TGCGCCAGCAGTGAGGCTAGCGGCCCCTACGAGCAGTACTTC. Encoded protein: CASSEASGPYEQYF.

This chain connects TRBV6-6 to TRBJ2-2, with D unclear. The V gene's germline CDR1 is MNHNY and CDR2 SVGAGI (reference sequence). The germline V and J ends were trimmed by 0 bases and 6 bases, with 11 bases remaining between them. The CDR3 spans 15 residues. CDR3 sequence: CASSYSRGLAGELFF. The CDR3, as DNA: TGTGCCAGCAGTTACTCCCGAGGTCTAGCCGGGGAGCTGTTTTTT.

J is TRBJ1-5 and V is TRBV7-9, with TRBD1 matching 10 bases. The germline V gene has CDR1 SEHNR and CDR2 FQNEAQ (reference sequence). The CDR3 has 16 residues. The V segment lost 5 bases and the J segment 4 bases; nucleotides outside the gene matches: 8. CDR3 bases: TGTGCCAGCAGCCTCTCGACAGGGGGCGGAAATCAGCCCCAGCATTTT. This translates into CASSLSTGGGNQPQHF. The full variable domain, in which reference TRBV7-9 and TRBJ1-5 provide the parts outside the CDR3, is DTGVSQNPRHKITKRGQNVTFRCDPISEHNRLYWYRQTLGQGPEFLTYFQNEAQLEKSRLLSDRFSAERPKGSFSTLEIQRTEQGDSAMYLCASSLSTGGGNQPQHFGDGTRLSIL.

The gene calls are TRBV7-9 and TRBJ2-1, with TRBD2 matching 7 bases. V gave up 1 base and J gave up 4 bases; unmatched junction bases: 4. CDR1 and CDR2 from the germline V gene are SEHNR and FQNEAQ (reference sequence). There are 15 residues in the CDR3. The CDR3 DNA is TGTGCCAGCAGCTTAGAGATAGCGGGTTACAATGAGCAGTTCTTC. Translating gives CASSLEIAGYNEQFF.

V gene TRBV27 combines with J gene TRBJ1-2; D gene unclear. V lost 3 bases, J lost 4 bases, and 12 bases lay in between. The CDR3 has 14 amino acids. The V gene's germline CDR1 is MNHEY and CDR2 SMNVEV (reference sequence). CDR3 loop: CASSLNSFSYGYTF. The CDR3 DNA reads TGTGCCAGCAGTTTGAACAGTTTCTCCTATGGCTACACCTTC.

The V gene is TRBV27, the J gene TRBJ2-7; a weak D match, TRBD1 (6 bases). The germline V gene has CDR1 MNHEY and CDR2 SMNVEV (reference sequence). V was clipped by 5 bases and J by 5 bases, with 16 bases between them. CDR3 length equals 14 residues. The chain's CDR3 is CASSPLGQFDEQYF. The CDR3 DNA follows: TGTGCCAGCAGTCCCCTCGGACAGTTCGACGAGCAGTACTTC.

The chain uses TRBV4-1 and TRBJ2-3; 9 bases are shared with TRBD2. The V gene's germline CDR1 is MGHRA and CDR2 YSYEKL. The J segment lost 4 bases and the V segment lost 5 bases, leaving 7 bases of the junction unmatched. The CDR3 is 15 residues long. CDR3 sequence (DNA): TGCGCCAGCAGCTTTCGCCTAGCGGGGCCAGATACGCAGTATTTT. This gives the protein CASSFRLAGPDTQYF.

This clone was recorded at least ten times. The chain couples TRBV2 to TRBJ1-5; 8 nucleotides match TRBD1. The length of the CDR3 is 13 residues. The V segment lost 6 bases and the J segment 7 bases; nucleotides outside the gene matches: 5. Germline CDR1 and CDR2: SNHLY and FYNNEI. The CDR3 reads CASSPDRGQPQHF. The CDR3 region has the DNA TGTGCCAGCAGCCCAGACAGGGGACAGCCCCAGCATTTT.

V gene TRBV5-4 combines with J gene TRBJ1-1; 7 nucleotides align to TRBD1. V shed 1 base, J shed 5 bases, and the junction held 5 bases outside the gene matches. Germline CDR1 is SGHNT and CDR2 is YYREEE (reference sequence). The CDR3 spans 14 residues. The CDR3 DNA follows: TGTGCCAGCAGCTTGAAGAGGGGGCCTACTGAAGCTTTCTTT. Its protein is CASSLKRGPTEAFF.

This clone has only a few counts. The chain is built from TRBV11-2 and TRBJ1-1; D is unclear. The CDR3 contains 15 residues. The V gene lost 1 base and the J gene lost 0 bases, with 9 bases spanning the gap. Per germline, CDR1 SGHAT and CDR2 FQNNGV. The CDR3 loop is CASSLGTWVNTEAFF. The CDR3 bases are TGTGCCAGCAGCTTAGGAACGTGGGTGAACACTGAAGCTTTCTTT.